The 20 T cell receptor beta chains reported below all come from one sample, sequenced in a study of human T cells and chemical hapten exposure. TCRdb reprocessed the RACE reads via MiXCR and lists one record per CDR3 protein. This sample yields 300,000 to 350,000 distinct CDR3 sequences, of which approximately 6.9% are seen a single time; more than 7% belongs to the top ten. Time point specified: patch test 1, 2 weeks after DPC sensitization. Documented treatment: therapeutic diphenylcyclopropenone sensitization with weekly scalp DPC. This specimen consisted of whole blood, obtained in connection with sensitization to the hapten diphenylcyclopropenone (DPC). The source of these receptors is a woman aged 18-29 years with alopecia areata. Some clones in this sample may be carry-over from other donors' samples.

This chain joins TRBV6-1 and TRBJ2-7; D is ambiguous. The CDR3 totals 15 residues. V was pared by 7 bases and J by 2 bases, with 18 bases between. Germline V gives CDR1 MNHNS, CDR2 SASEGT. In DNA, the CDR3 is TGTGCCAGCATCCGAAGCCCGTCTGGCCCCTACGAGCAGTACTTC. It specifies CASIRSPSGPYEQYF.

This chain joins TRBV20-1 and TRBJ1-1; no definite D call. V was pared by 1 base and J by 8 bases, with 14 bases between. This CDR3 is 13 amino acids long. Germline values: CDR1 DFQATT, CDR2 SNEGSKA (reference sequence). For the CDR3, the DNA is TGCAGTGCTAGAGTTGGGCAGCTCTCAGAAGCTTTCTTT. The encoded protein is CSARVGQLSEAFF.

This chain connects TRBV12-3 or TRBV12-4 to TRBJ2-5; D remains unclear. V lost 6 bases, J lost 7 bases, and 12 bases lay in between. The CDR3 spans 12 residues. CDR3 in amino acids: CASSVPPGTQYF. For the CDR3, the DNA is TGTGCCAGCAGCGTCCCGCCTGGGACCCAGTACTTC.

There are a few counts of this clonotype. The junction departs from the called germline gene at one end, perhaps through a read error. This sequence joins TRBV6-2 or TRBV6-3 and TRBJ2-7; tentative D call: TRBD2 (5 bases). The CDR3 runs 12 residues. The germline V gene encodes CDR1 MNHEY and CDR2 SVGEGT. CDR3 bases: TGTGCCAGCAGTGCTACCTCACGTCGGGGAGACTTC. Its protein product is CASSATSRRGDF.

In this sample, this clonotype turned up a few times. The V gene is TRBV5-5, the J gene TRBJ1-4; D ambiguous. V gave up 0 bases and J gave up 5 bases, with 8 bases separating them. CDR3 length: 14 amino acids. Germline CDR1 reads SGHKS; CDR2 reads YYEKEE (reference sequence). The CDR3 region has the DNA TGTGCCAGCAGCTTGGGACTGGGGAATGAAAAACTGTTTTTT. It is translated as CASSLGLGNEKLFF.

This clonotype was observed a few times. The chain joins TRBV12-3 or TRBV12-4 to TRBJ1-5; weak D call: TRBD1 (5 bases). The CDR3 totals 13 residues. Between the trimmed V and J ends, which lost 2 bases and 6 bases, there was a span of 8 bases. The CDR3 nucleotides read TGTGCCAGCAGTTTATGGGGGAGTCAGCCCCAGCATTTT. It translates to CASSLWGSQPQHF.

This clonotype was counted a few times. The CDR3 is CASSQTRREQFF. CDR3 coding DNA: TGTGCCAGCAGCCAGACTAGACGGGAGCAGTTCTTC. This rearrangement joins TRBV3-1 to TRBJ2-1; D is perhaps TRBD2 (6 bases). CDR1 is LGHDT, CDR2 YNNKEL, per germline (reference sequence). This CDR3 has 12 residues. V shed 3 bases and J shed 10 bases, with 10 bases lying between them.

This clonotype has only a few counts. This chain connects TRBV5-1 to TRBJ2-5, with a possible D match to TRBD2 (6 bases). CDR3 size: 14 residues. Germline loops: CDR1 SGHRS, CDR2 YFSETQ. V lost 0 bases to trimming and J lost 3 bases, with 9 bases between them. CDR3 protein: CASSLGLVEETQYF. As DNA, the CDR3 is TGCGCCAGCAGCTTGGGACTAGTCGAAGAGACCCAGTACTTC. The full variable domain, completed using reference TRBV5-1 and TRBJ2-5, is KAGVTQTPRYLIKTRGQQVTLSCSPISGHRSVSWYQQTPGQGLQFLFEYFSETQRNKGNFPGRFSGRQFSNSRSEMNVSTLELGDSALYLCASSLGLVEETQYFGPGTRLLVL.

This clonotype was detected a few times. The chain combines TRBV5-5 with TRBJ2-5, with a weak D call TRBD2 (5 bases). V gave up 0 bases and J gave up 5 bases, with 23 bases separating them. Germline CDR1 and CDR2: SGHKS and YYEKEE (reference sequence). This CDR3 region has 18 residues. The CDR3 DNA is TGTGCCAGCAGCTTGGTGAGGGTCACCTTAGTTCCCCCGGAGACCCAGTACTTC. Translation gives CASSLVRVTLVPPETQYF.

The CDR3 protein is CATVLNTEAFF. The CDR3 DNA sequence: TGTGCCACCGTTTTGAACACTGAAGCTTTCTTT. This chain connects TRBV10-3 to TRBJ1-1; no clear D gene. Deletions cut 10 bases from V and 0 bases from J, with 6 bases between. Germline CDR1 reads ENHRY; CDR2 reads SYGVKD. The CDR3 is made up of 11 amino acids.

This clonotype was recorded at least ten times. V usage is TRBV29-1 and J usage is TRBJ2-2; tentative D call: TRBD1 (5 bases). CDR3 size: 10 residues. CDR1 SQVTM and CDR2 ANQGSEA come from the germline V gene. The CDR3 DNA reads TGCGCGTGGGGCAACGGGGAGCTGTTTTTT. Its translation: CAWGNGELFF.

CDR3 region: CASSRRVVQETQYF. The CDR3 DNA is TGTGCCAGCAGTCGACGGGTGGTCCAAGAGACCCAGTACTTC. The rearrangement joins TRBV6-5 to TRBJ2-5, with D unclear. The CDR3 length is 14 residues. Germline values: CDR1 MNHEY, CDR2 SVGAGI. The V and J ends lost 5 bases and 1 base respectively, with 11 bases between them.

This clonotype was detected only a few times. The chain is built from TRBV12-3 or TRBV12-4 and TRBJ2-3; D call uncertain. There are 15 residues in the CDR3. Trimming removed 3 bases from V and 6 bases from J, with 16 bases in between. The CDR3 region is CASSFSRFSTDTQYF. Here the CDR3 DNA reads TGTGCCAGCAGTTTCTCCAGGTTCTCAACGGATACGCAGTATTTT.

The genes are TRBV7-9 and TRBJ1-2, with D hard to call. Germline CDR1 reads SEHNR; CDR2 reads FQNEAQ (reference sequence). CDR3 size: 14 residues. Trimming removed 2 bases from V and 7 bases from J, with 14 bases in between. DNA for the CDR3: TGTGCCAGCAGCTTAACTAGTTCCACGGGTGGCTACACCTTC. Encoded protein: CASSLTSSTGGYTF.

This clonotype was counted many times. The rearrangement joins TRBV6-2 or TRBV6-3 to TRBJ2-7; TRBD1 matches 11 bases. With 5 bases clipped from V and 2 bases from J, the junction kept 11 bases outside the gene matches. Germline V gene sequence: CDR1 MNHEY, CDR2 SVGEGT. CDR3 length equals 17 residues. The CDR3 region is CASSRAGPGQGAYEQYF. CDR3 DNA: TGTGCCAGCAGTCGCGCGGGTCCGGGACAGGGGGCCTACGAGCAGTACTTC.

In its sample, this clonotype was seen many times. The chain carries TRBV6-5 and TRBJ2-7; 8 positions match TRBD2. From germline, CDR1 is MNHEY and CDR2 SVGAGI. CDR3 length: 13 residues. V shed 5 bases and J 4 bases; nucleotides not matched to a gene: 4. CDR3 bases: TGTGCCAGCAGTCGTAGCGGGACGTACGAGCAGTACTTC. Protein: CASSRSGTYEQYF.

This clonotype was observed once. J is TRBJ1-1 and V is TRBV12-3 or TRBV12-4; D is undetermined. CDR3 length: 13 amino acids. The V end was cut by 8 bases, the J end by 1 base, with 11 bases between. The DNA of the CDR3 is TGTGCCAGCTGCGCCACGGGGAACACTGAAGCTTTCTTT. Protein sequence: CASCATGNTEAFF.

This clonotype was seen only a few times. This sequence joins TRBV7-9 and TRBJ1-2, with 11 bases identical to TRBD1. CDR3 size: 14 residues. From germline, CDR1 is SEHNR and CDR2 FQNEAQ (reference sequence). The J segment lost 8 bases and the V segment lost 1 base, leaving 3 bases of the junction unmatched. The CDR3 region has the DNA TGTGCCAGCAGCTTAGAGGACAGGGGGCAAGGCTACACCTTC. Translation: CASSLEDRGQGYTF.

This clonotype came up a few times. V usage is TRBV28 and J usage is TRBJ2-6; the D gene is possibly TRBD2 (7 bases). Per the germline V gene, CDR1 is MDHEN and CDR2 is SYDVKM. V lost 4 bases to trimming and J lost 0 bases, with 19 bases between them. The CDR3 contains 19 residues. This CDR3 reads CASSWQSGTKSSGANVLTF. CDR3 nucleotide sequence: TGTGCCAGCAGTTGGCAGAGCGGGACAAAAAGCTCTGGGGCCAACGTCCTGACTTTC.

The rearrangement uses TRBV20-1 and TRBJ1-2; TRBD1 might be the D (6 bases). The CDR3 loop spans 14 amino acids. The germline V gene encodes CDR1 DFQATT and CDR2 SNEGSKA (reference sequence). Trimming shortened V by 1 base and J by 4 bases, and 13 bases separated the two germline ends. CDR3 region: CSARVQGRGYGYTF. CDR3 sequence (DNA): TGCAGTGCTAGAGTTCAGGGGCGAGGCTATGGCTACACCTTC.